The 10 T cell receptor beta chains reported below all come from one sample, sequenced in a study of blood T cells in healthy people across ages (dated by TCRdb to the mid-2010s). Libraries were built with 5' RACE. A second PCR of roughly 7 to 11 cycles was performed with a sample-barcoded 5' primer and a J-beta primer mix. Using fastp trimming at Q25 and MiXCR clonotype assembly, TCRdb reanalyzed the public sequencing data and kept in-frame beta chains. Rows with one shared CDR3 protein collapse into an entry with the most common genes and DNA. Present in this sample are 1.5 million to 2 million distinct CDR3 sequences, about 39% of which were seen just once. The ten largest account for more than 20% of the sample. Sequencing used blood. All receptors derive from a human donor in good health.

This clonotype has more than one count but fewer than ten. The CDR3 DNA follows: TGTGCCAGCAGTTCCCAGGGCCGTAGGAGCTACACCTTC. Protein sequence: CASSSQGRRSYTF. The chain recombines TRBV12-3 or TRBV12-4 with TRBJ1-2; D may be TRBD1 (5 bases). The V end lost 4 bases, the J end lost 9 bases, and 15 bases lay between the germline ends. The CDR3 is made up of 13 amino acids.

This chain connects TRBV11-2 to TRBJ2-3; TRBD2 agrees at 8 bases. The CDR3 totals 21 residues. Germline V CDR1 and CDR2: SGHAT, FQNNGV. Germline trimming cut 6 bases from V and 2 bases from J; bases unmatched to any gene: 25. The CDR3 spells CASSSRARIVPGGINTDTQYF. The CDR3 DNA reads TGTGCCAGCAGTTCACGCGCGAGGATTGTCCCGGGGGGGATTAACACAGATACGCAGTATTTT. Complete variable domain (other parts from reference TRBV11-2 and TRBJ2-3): EAGVAQSPRYKIIEKRQSVAFWCNPISGHATLYWYQQILGQGPKLLIQFQNNGVVDDSQLPKDRFSAERLKGVDSTLKIQPAKLEDSAVYLCASSSRARIVPGGINTDTQYFGPGTRLTVL.

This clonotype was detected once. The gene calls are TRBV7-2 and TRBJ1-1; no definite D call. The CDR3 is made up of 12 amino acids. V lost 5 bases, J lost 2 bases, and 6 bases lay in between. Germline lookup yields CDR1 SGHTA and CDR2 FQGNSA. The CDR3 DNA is TGTGCCAGCAGCGCATATAACACTGAAGCTTTCTTT. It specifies CASSAYNTEAFF.

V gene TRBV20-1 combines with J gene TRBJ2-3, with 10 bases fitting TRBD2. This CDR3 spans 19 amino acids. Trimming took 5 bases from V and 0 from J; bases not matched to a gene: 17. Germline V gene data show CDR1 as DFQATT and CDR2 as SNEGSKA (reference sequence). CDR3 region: CSARPYSILAGGSTDTQYF. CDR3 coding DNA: TGCAGTGCTCGCCCTTATAGTATATTAGCGGGGGGAAGCACAGATACGCAGTATTTT.

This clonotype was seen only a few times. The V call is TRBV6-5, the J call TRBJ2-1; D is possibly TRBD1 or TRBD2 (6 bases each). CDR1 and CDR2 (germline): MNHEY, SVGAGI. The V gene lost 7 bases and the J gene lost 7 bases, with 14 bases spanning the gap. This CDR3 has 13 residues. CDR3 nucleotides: TGTGCCAGCATGGGGGGCTATTGGAATGAGCAGTTCTTC. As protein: CASMGGYWNEQFF.

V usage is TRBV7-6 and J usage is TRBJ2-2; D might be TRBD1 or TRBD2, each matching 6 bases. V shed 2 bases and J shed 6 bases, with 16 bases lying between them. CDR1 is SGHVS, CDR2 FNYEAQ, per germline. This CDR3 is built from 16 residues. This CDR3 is CASSLSSGASPGELFF. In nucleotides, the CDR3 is TGTGCCAGCAGCTTAAGCTCGGGGGCTTCCCCCGGGGAGCTGTTTTTT.

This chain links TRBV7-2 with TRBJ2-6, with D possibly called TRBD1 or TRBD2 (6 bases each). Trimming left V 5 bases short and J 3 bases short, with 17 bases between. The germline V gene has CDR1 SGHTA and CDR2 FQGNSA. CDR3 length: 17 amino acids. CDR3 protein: CASSPVGGTSGANVLTF. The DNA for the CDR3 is TGTGCCAGCAGCCCCGTAGGGGGGACGAGTGGGGCCAACGTCCTGACTTTC.

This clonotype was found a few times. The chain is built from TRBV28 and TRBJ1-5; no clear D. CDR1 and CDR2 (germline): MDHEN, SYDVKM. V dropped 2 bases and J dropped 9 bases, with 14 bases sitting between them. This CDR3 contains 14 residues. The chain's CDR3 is CASSLVASRGPQHF. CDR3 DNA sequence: TGTGCCAGCAGTTTAGTCGCCTCAAGAGGGCCCCAGCATTTT.

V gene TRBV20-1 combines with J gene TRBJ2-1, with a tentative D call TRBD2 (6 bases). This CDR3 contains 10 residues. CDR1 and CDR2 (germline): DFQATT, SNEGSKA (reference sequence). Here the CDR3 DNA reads TGCAGAACCGGCGGGGCAGAGCAGTTCTTC. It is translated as CRTGGAEQFF.

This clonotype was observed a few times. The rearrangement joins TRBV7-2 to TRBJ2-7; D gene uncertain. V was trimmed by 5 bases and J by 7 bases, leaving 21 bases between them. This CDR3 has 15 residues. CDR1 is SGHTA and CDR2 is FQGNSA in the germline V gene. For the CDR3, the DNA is TGTGCCAGCAGCCGAGGTGGTAGGCCCTTTTATGAGCAGTACTTC. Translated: CASSRGGRPFYEQYF.